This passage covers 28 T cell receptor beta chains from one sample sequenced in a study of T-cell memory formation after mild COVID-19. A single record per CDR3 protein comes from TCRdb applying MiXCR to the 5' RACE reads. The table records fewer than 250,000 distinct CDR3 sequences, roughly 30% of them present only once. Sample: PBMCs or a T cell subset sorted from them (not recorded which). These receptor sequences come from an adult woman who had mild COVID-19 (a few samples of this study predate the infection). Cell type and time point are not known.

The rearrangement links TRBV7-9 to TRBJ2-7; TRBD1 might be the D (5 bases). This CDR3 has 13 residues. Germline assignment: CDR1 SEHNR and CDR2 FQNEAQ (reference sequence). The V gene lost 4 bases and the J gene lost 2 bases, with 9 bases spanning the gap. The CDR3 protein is CASSSSRAYEQYF. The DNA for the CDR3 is TGTGCCAGCAGCTCGAGCAGGGCCTACGAGCAGTACTTC.

CDR3 coding DNA: TGCAGCGTTGAAACTCTTGGCCGGGGGGTTGAAGATACGCAGTATTTT. Translating it yields CSVETLGRGVEDTQYF. The rearrangement joins TRBV29-1 to TRBJ2-3; 7 bases map to TRBD2. Germline V gene data show CDR1 as SQVTM and CDR2 as ANQGSEA. V trimming: 2 bases; J trimming: 5 bases; junction bases outside the gene matches: 13. The CDR3 has 16 amino acids.

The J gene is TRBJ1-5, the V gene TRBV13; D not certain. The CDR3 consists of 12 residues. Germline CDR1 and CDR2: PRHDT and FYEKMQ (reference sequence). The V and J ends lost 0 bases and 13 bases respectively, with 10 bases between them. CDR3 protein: CASSLGNSAQHF. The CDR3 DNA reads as TGTGCCAGCAGCTTAGGAAACAGTGCACAGCATTTT.

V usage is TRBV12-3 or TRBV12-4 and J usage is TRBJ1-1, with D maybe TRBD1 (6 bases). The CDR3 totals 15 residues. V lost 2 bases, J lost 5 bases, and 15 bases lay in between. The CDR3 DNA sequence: TGTGCCAGCAGTTTACGAGGGAGGGGGGTTACTGAAGCTTTCTTT. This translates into CASSLRGRGVTEAFF.

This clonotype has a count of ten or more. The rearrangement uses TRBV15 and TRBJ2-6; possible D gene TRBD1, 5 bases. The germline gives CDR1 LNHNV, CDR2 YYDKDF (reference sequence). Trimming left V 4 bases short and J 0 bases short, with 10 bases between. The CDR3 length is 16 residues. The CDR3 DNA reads TGTGCCACCAGCACCCCCAGGGTCTCTGGGGCCAACGTCCTGACTTTC. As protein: CATSTPRVSGANVLTF.

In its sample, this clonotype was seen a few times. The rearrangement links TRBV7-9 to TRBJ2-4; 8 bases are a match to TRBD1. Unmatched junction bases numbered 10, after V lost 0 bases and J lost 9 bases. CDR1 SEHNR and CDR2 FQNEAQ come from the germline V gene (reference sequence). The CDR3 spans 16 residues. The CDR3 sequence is CASSLAGQGPSGIQYF. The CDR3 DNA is TGTGCCAGCAGCTTAGCCGGACAGGGCCCGTCAGGCATTCAGTACTTC.

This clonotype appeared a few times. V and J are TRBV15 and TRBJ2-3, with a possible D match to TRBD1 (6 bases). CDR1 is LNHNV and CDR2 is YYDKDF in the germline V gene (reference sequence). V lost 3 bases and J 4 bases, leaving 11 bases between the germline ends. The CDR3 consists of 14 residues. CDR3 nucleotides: TGTGCCACCAGCAGGGATAGGGGGTCAGATACGCAGTATTTT. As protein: CATSRDRGSDTQYF.

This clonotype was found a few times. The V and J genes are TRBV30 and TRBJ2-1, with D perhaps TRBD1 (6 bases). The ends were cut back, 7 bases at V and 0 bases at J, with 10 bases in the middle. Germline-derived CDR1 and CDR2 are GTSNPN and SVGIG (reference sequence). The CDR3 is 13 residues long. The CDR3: CAFDRYSYNEQFF. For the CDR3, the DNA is TGTGCCTTCGACAGGTACTCCTACAATGAGCAGTTCTTC.

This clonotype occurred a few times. The CDR3 DNA reads TGTGCCAGCTCACCAGGGACAGGGATCTACAATGAGCAGTTCTTC. As protein: CASSPGTGIYNEQFF. V usage is TRBV18 and J usage is TRBJ2-1; the match to TRBD1 covers 9 bases. J was trimmed by 3 bases and V by 2 bases; bases with no gene match: 2. In germline, CDR1 is KGHSH, CDR2 LQKENI. The CDR3 spans 15 residues.

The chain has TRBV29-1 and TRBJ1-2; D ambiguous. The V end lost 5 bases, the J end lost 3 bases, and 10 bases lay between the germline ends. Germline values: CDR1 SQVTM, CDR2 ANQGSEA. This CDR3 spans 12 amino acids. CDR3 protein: CSVLGVDYGYTF. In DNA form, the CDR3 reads TGCAGCGTTCTGGGAGTTGACTATGGCTACACCTTC.

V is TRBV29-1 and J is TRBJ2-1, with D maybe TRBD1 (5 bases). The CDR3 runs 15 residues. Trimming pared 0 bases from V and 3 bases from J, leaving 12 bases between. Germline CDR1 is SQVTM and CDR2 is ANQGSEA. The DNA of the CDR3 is TGCAGCGTTGAAGATCAGAGCAGGGACTACAATGAGCAGTTCTTC. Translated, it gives CSVEDQSRDYNEQFF.

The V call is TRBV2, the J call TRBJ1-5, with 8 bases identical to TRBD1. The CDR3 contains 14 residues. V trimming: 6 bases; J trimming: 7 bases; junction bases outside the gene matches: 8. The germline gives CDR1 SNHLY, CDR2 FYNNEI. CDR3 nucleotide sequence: TGTGCCAGCAGCGGACAGGGTCACAGCCAGCCCCAGCATTTT. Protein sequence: CASSGQGHSQPQHF.

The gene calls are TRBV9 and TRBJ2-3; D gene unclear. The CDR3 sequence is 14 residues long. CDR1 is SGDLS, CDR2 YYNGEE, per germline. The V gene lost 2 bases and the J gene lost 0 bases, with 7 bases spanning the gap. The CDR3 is CASSVSGSTDTQYF. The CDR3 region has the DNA TGTGCCAGCAGCGTTTCTGGGAGCACAGATACGCAGTATTTT.

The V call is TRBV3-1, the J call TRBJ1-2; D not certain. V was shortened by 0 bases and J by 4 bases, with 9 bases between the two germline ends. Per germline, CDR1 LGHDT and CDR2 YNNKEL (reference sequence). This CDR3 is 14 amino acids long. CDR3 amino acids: CASSQEQIPYGYTF. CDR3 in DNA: TGTGCCAGCAGCCAAGAACAGATCCCCTATGGCTACACCTTC.

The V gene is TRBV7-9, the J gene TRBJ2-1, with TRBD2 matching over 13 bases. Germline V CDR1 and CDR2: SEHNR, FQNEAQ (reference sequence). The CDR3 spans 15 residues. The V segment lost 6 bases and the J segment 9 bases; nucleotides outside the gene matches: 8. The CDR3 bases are TGTGCCAGCAGTTCGACGACTAGCGGGAGGTTTGAGCAGTTCTTC. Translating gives CASSSTTSGRFEQFF.

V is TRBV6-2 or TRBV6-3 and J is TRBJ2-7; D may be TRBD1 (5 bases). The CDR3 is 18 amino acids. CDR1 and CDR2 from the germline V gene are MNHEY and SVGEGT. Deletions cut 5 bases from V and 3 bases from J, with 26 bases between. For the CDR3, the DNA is TGTGCCAGCAGTCCCTCCCCAGGGTTGGTCTCTCGGAGCTACGAGCAGTACTTC. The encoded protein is CASSPSPGLVSRSYEQYF.

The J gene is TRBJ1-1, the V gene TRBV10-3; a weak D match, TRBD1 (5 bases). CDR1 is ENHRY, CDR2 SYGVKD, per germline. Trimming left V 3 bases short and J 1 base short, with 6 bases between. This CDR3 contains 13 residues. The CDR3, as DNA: TGTGCCATCAGTGATAGGGGGAACACTGAAGCTTTCTTT. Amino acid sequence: CAISDRGNTEAFF.

The CDR3 reads CASSLVGAGTQPQHF. CDR3 in DNA: TGTGCCAGCAGCCTGGTAGGGGCGGGCACTCAGCCCCAGCATTTT. The chain carries TRBV27 and TRBJ1-5; D is perhaps TRBD1 (5 bases). Trimming took off 6 bases at V and 6 bases at J, with 18 bases between the two ends. CDR1 and CDR2 from the germline V gene are MNHEY and SMNVEV (reference sequence). This CDR3 contains 15 residues.

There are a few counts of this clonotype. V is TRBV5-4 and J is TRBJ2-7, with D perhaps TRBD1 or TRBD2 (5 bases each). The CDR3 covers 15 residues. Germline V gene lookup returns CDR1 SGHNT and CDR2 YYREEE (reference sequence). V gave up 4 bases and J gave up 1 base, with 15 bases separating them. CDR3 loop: CASSPRRGVSYEQYF. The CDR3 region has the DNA TGTGCCAGCAGCCCCCGTCGAGGGGTTTCCTACGAGCAGTACTTC.

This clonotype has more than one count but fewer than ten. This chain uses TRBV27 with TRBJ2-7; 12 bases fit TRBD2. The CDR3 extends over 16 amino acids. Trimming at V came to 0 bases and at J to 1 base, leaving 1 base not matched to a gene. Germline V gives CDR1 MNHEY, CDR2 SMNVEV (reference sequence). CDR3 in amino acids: CASSLSGLAGSYEQYF. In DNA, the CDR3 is TGTGCCAGCAGTTTATCTGGACTAGCGGGATCCTACGAGCAGTACTTC.

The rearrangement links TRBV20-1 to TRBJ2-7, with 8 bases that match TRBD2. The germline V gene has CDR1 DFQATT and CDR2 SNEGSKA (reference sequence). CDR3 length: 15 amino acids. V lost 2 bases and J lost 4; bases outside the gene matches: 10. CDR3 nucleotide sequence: TGCAGTGCTAGACTGCCGGGGGGGTCTAGGTACGAGCAGTACTTC. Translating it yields CSARLPGGSRYEQYF.

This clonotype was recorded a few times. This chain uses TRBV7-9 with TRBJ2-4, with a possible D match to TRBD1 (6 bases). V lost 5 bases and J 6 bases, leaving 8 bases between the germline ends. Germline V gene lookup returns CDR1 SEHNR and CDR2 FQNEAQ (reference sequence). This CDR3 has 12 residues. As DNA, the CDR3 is TGTGCCAGCAGCAAGGACAGAAACATTCAGTACTTC. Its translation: CASSKDRNIQYF.

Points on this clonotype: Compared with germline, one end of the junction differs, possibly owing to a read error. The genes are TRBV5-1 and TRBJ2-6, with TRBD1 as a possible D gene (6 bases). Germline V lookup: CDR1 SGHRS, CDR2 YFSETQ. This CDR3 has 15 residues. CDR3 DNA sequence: TGCGCCACCAGCTTGGGACAACCTGGACCCAACGTCCTGACTTTC. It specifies CATSLGQPGPNVLTF.

CDR3: CASSEPGSYEQYF. CDR3 nucleotides: TGTGCCAGCAGTGAGCCCGGGTCCTACGAGCAGTACTTC. The gene calls are TRBV25-1 and TRBJ2-7; no clear D gene. With 3 bases removed from V and 1 base from J, the gap between germline ends came to 7 bases. CDR1 is MGHDK, CDR2 SYGVNS, per germline. CDR3 length: 13 residues.

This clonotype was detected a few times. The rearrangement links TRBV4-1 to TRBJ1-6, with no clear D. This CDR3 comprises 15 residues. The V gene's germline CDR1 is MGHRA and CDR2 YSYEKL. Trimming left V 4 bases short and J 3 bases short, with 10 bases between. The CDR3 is CASSPRENYNSPLHF. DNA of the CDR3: TGCGCCAGCAGCCCCCGGGAAAACTATAATTCACCCCTCCACTTT.

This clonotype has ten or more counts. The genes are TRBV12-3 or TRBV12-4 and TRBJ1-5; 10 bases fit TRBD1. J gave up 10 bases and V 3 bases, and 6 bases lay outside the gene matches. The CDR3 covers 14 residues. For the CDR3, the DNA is TGTGCCAGCAGTTTGACAGGGGGCTTAGGACCCCAGCATTTT. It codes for CASSLTGGLGPQHF.

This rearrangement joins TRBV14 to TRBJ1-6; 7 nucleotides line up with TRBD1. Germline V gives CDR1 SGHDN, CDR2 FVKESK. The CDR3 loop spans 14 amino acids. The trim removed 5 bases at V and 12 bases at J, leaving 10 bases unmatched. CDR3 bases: TGTGCCAGCAGCAACGCCGGGACAGCTATACCCCTCCACTTT. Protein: CASSNAGTAIPLHF. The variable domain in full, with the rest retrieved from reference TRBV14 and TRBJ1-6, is EAGVTQFPSHSVIEKGQTVTLRCDPISGHDNLYWYRRVMGKEIKFLLHFVKESKQDESGMPNNRFLAERTGGTYSTLKVQPAELEDSGVYFCASSNAGTAIPLHFGNGTRLTVT.

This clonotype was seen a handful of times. CDR3 DNA sequence: TGTGCCAGCATTAGTGGGAGCGGGGATACGCAGTATTTT. As protein: CASISGSGDTQYF. The gene calls are TRBV13 and TRBJ2-3; D perhaps matches TRBD2 (6 bases). CDR3 length: 13 amino acids. The V end was cut by 7 bases, the J end by 6 bases, with 14 bases between. Germline V gene sequence: CDR1 PRHDT, CDR2 FYEKMQ (reference sequence).